The next 12 T cell receptor beta chains were all read from a single sample in a study of T cells in lung cancer brain metastases. Libraries were prepared by immunoSEQ multiplex PCR; TCRdb keeps only in-frame clonotypes and omits some of them. The sample lists about 6,000 clones; around 84% were seen once. The sequenced sample was tumor tissue from a brain metastasis. Every receptor here comes from a middle-aged man with non-small cell lung cancer that had spread to the brain.

On this clone: At one boundary the junction diverges from the germline segment, which might be a read error. J is TRBJ1-1 and V is TRBV5-4; weak D call: TRBD1 (5 bases). The CDR3 sequence is 14 residues long. The germline V gene has CDR1 SGHNT and CDR2 YYREEE (reference sequence). The CDR3 protein is CASSPMGQGGQERF. The CDR3, as DNA: TGTGCCAGCAGCCCCATGGGGCAGGGTGGCCAAGAACGATTT. The whole variable domain, filled in from reference TRBV5-4 and TRBJ1-1, reads ETGVTQSPTHLIKTRGQQVTLRCSSQSGHNTVSWYQQALGQGPQFIFQYYREEENGRGNFPPRFSGLQFPNYSSELNVNALELDDSALYLCASSPMGQGGQERFGQGTRLTVV.

J is TRBJ2-1 and V is TRBV10-2; TRBD1 matches 8 bases. Germline V CDR1 and CDR2: WSHSY, SAAADI. The V segment lost 2 bases and the J segment 10 bases; nucleotides outside the gene matches: 7. The CDR3 is 14 amino acids. The CDR3: CASSETGGFNEQFF. The DNA of the CDR3 is TGCGCCAGCAGTGAGACAGGGGGTTTTAACGAGCAGTTCTTC.

The chain recombines TRBV5-1 with TRBJ2-7; 9 bases align to TRBD1. V trimming: 5 bases; J trimming: 3 bases; junction bases outside the gene matches: 6. Looked up from germline, CDR1 is SGHRS and CDR2 is YFSETQ. The CDR3 totals 14 residues. CDR3 DNA sequence: TGCGCCAGCAGACCGCGACAGGGGGTCTACGAGCAGTACTTC. Translated: CASRPRQGVYEQYF.

The chain joins TRBV19 to TRBJ1-1; D is undetermined. The CDR3 totals 15 residues. Germline CDR1 is LNHDA and CDR2 is SQIVND (reference sequence). V lost 2 bases, J lost 0 bases, and 10 bases lay in between. CDR3 loop: CASSIIGDLNTEAFF. CDR3 DNA sequence: TGTGCCAGTAGTATAATCGGTGACTTGAACACTGAAGCTTTCTTT.

The chain has TRBV19 and TRBJ2-3; a weak D match, TRBD1 (6 bases). Germline CDR1 and CDR2: LNHDA and SQIVND (reference sequence). V gave up 7 bases and J gave up 1 base, with 12 bases separating them. The CDR3 runs 14 residues. The CDR3 loop reads CASNTGWRTDTQYF. CDR3 bases: TGTGCCAGTAATACAGGGTGGCGCACAGATACGCAGTATTTT.

The chain has TRBV27 and TRBJ2-5, with TRBD2 identical over 14 bases. V shed 5 bases, J shed 2 bases, and the junction held 13 bases outside the gene matches. The CDR3 runs to 19 residues. Germline-derived CDR1 and CDR2 are MNHEY and SMNVEV (reference sequence). The chain's CDR3 is CASSRRPTSGGGSQETQYF. The CDR3 nucleotides read TGTGCCAGCAGTCGACGCCCGACTAGCGGGGGGGGTTCGCAAGAGACCCAGTACTTC.

In its sample, this clone ranks as large. V usage is TRBV5-1 and J usage is TRBJ2-2; a weak D match, TRBD1 (5 bases). V was shortened by 4 bases and J by 1 base, with 8 bases between the two germline ends. The CDR3 length is 14 residues. The V gene's germline CDR1 is SGHRS and CDR2 YFSETQ. The CDR3 loop reads CASSRGQNTGELFF. For the CDR3, the DNA is TGCGCCAGCAGCCGAGGACAGAACACCGGGGAGCTGTTTTTT. Together with reference TRBV5-1 and TRBJ2-2, the CDR3 gives the full variable domain: KAGVTQTPRYLIKTRGQQVTLSCSPISGHRSVSWYQQTPGQGLQFLFEYFSETQRNKGNFPGRFSGRQFSNSRSEMNVSTLELGDSALYLCASSRGQNTGELFFGEGSRLTVL.

V and J are TRBV7-2 and TRBJ2-6; D remains ambiguous. Germline CDR1 is SGHTA and CDR2 is FQGNSA. Between the trimmed V and J ends, which lost 1 base and 0 bases, there was a span of 7 bases. This CDR3 contains 16 residues. CDR3 bases: TGTGCCAGCAGCTTAGGTTCCTTCTCTGGGGCCAACGTCCTGACTTTC. Its translation is CASSLGSFSGANVLTF.

The chain joins TRBV19 to TRBJ1-5, with D perhaps matching TRBD1 (5 bases). The CDR3 spans 12 residues. Germline V gene lookup returns CDR1 LNHDA and CDR2 SQIVND (reference sequence). With 3 bases removed from V and 13 bases from J, the gap between germline ends came to 13 bases. The DNA of the CDR3 is TGTGCCAGTAGTATCAATAGACAGTTTCAGCATTTT. It yields the protein CASSINRQFQHF.

This clone is judged large. The sample holds other DNA sequences that translate to the same CDR3. This chain uses TRBV30 with TRBJ1-5; TRBD1 aligns across 7 bases. The trim removed 2 bases at V and 7 bases at J, leaving 5 bases unmatched. The CDR3 sequence is 13 residues long. Germline-derived CDR1 and CDR2 are GTSNPN and SVGIG (reference sequence). This CDR3 reads CAWSPGGGQPQHF. The DNA for the CDR3 is TGTGCCTGGAGTCCGGGAGGGGGCCAGCCCCAGCATTTT. The full variable domain, in which reference TRBV30 and TRBJ1-5 provide the parts outside the CDR3, is SQTIHQWPATLVQPVGSPLSLECTVEGTSNPNLYWYRQAAGRGLQLLFYSVGIGQISSEVPQNLSASRPQDRQFILSSKKLLLSDSGFYLCAWSPGGGQPQHFGDGTRLSIL.

A few counts support this clone. The chain uses TRBV18 and TRBJ1-2; D possibly corresponds to TRBD1 (6 bases). The CDR3 loop spans 14 amino acids. Germline values: CDR1 KGHSH, CDR2 LQKENI. The V and J ends lost 2 bases and 6 bases respectively, with 13 bases between them. The CDR3 coding sequence is TGTGCCAGCTCACCAGCAGGGGCTGGGGATGGCTACACCTTC. Residues: CASSPAGAGDGYTF.

The chain couples TRBV28 to TRBJ2-2; 9 positions agree with TRBD1. The V and J ends lost 6 bases and 5 bases, in that order; junction bases with no gene match: 1. Germline V lookup: CDR1 MDHEN, CDR2 SYDVKM. The CDR3 contains 13 residues. The CDR3 sequence is CASRGQGTGELFF. The CDR3 nucleotides read TGTGCCAGCAGAGGACAGGGGACCGGGGAGCTGTTTTTT.